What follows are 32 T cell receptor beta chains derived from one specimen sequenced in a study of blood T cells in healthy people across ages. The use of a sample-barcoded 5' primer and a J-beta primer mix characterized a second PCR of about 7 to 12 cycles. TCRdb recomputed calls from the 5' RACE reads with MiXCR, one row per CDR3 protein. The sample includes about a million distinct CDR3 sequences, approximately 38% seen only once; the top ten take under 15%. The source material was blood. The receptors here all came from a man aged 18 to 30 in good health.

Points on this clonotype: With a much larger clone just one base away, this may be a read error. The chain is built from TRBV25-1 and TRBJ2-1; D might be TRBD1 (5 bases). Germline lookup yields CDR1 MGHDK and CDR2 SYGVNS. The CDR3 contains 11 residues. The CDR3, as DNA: TGTACCAGCACCCAAGGGGATGAGCAGTTCTTC. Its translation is CTSTQGDEQFF. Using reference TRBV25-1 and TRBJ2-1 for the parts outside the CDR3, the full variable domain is EADIYQTPRYLVIGTGKKITLECSQTMGHDKMYWYQQDPGMELHLIHYSYGVNSTEKGDLSSESTVSRIRTEHFPLTLESARPSHTSQYLCTSTQGDEQFFGPGTRLTVL.

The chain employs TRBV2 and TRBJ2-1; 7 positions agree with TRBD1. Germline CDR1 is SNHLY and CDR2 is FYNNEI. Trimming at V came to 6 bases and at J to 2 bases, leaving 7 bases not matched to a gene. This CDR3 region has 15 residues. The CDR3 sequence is CASRVRQGTYNEQFF. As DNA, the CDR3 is TGTGCCAGCAGGGTCAGACAGGGAACCTACAATGAGCAGTTCTTC.

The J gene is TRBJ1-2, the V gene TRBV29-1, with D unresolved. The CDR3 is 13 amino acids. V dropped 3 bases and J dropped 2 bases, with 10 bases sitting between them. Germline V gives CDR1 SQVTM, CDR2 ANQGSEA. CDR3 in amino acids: CSVDPRSNYGYTF. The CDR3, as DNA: TGCAGCGTTGATCCCAGGAGCAACTATGGCTACACCTTC.

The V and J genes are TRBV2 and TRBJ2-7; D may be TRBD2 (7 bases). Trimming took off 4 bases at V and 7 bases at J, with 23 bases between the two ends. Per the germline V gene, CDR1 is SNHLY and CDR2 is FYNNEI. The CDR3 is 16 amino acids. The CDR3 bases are TGTGCCAGCAGTGGACTATTAGGGGGGGAAAGGGATGAGCAGTACTTC. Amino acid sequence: CASSGLLGGERDEQYF.

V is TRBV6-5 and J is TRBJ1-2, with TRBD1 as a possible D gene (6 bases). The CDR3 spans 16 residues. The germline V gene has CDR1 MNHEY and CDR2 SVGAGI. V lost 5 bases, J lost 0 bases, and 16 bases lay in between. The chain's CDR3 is CASSRTWTATNYGYTF. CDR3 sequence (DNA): TGTGCCAGCAGTCGAACCTGGACAGCCACTAACTATGGCTACACCTTC.

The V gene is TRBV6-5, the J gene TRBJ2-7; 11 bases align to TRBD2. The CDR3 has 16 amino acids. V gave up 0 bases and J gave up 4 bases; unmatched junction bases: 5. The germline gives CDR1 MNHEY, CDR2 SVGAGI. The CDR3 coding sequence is TGTGCCAGCAGTTACTCTATCCTAGCGGGGGGTTACGAGCAGTACTTC. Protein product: CASSYSILAGGYEQYF.

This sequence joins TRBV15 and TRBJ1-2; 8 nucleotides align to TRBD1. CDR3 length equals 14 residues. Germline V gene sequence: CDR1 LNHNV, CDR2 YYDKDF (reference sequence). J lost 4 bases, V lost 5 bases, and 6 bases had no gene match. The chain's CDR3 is CATSLDRATYGYTF. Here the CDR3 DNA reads TGTGCCACCAGCCTGGACAGGGCAACCTATGGCTACACCTTC.

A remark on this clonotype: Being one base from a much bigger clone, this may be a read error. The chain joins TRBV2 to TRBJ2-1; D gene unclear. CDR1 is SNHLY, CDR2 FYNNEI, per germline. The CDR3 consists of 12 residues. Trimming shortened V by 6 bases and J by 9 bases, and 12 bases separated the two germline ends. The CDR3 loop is CASRAAPGEQFF. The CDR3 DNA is TGTGCCAGCAGGGCGGCGCCCGGTGAGCAGTTCTTC.

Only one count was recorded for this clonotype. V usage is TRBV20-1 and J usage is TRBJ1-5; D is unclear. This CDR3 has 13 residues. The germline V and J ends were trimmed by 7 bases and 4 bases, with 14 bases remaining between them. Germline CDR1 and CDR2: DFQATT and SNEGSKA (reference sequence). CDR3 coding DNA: TGCAGTGGTGAAAGTGTTGGGAATCAGCCCCAGCATTTT. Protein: CSGESVGNQPQHF.

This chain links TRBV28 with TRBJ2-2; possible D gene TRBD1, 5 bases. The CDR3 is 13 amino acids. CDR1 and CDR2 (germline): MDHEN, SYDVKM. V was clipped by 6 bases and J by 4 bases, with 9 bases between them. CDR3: CASRAGSTGELFF. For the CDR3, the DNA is TGTGCCAGCAGGGCAGGGTCCACCGGGGAGCTGTTTTTT.

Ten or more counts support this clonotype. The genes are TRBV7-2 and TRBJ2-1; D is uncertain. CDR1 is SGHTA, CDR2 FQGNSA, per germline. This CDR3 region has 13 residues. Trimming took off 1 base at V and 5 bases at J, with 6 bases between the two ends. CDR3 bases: TGTGCCAGCAGCTTAGGTATGAACAATGAGCAGTTCTTC. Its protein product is CASSLGMNNEQFF.

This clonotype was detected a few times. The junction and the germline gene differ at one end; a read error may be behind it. As DNA, the CDR3 is TGTGCCAGCAGTCCTGGGACAGGAGGTTACACCGGGGAGTTGTTTTTT. Encoded protein: CASSPGTGGYTGELFF. The chain employs TRBV27 and TRBJ2-2, with 8 bases fitting TRBD1. This CDR3 is built from 16 residues. In germline, CDR1 is MNHEY, CDR2 SMNVEV (reference sequence).

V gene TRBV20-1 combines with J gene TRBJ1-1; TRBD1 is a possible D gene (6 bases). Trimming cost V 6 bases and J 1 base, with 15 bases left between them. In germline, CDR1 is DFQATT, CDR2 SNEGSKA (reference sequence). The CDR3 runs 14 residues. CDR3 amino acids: CSARRQVRNTEAFF. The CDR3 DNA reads TGCAGTGCAAGACGACAGGTTCGGAACACTGAAGCTTTCTTT.

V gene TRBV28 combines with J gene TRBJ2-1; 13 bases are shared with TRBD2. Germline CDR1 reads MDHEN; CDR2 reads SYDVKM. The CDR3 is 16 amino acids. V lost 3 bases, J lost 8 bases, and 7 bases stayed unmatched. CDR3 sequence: CASSFRTSGSIDEQFF. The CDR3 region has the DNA TGTGCCAGCAGTTTCCGGACTAGCGGGAGTATTGATGAGCAGTTCTTC.

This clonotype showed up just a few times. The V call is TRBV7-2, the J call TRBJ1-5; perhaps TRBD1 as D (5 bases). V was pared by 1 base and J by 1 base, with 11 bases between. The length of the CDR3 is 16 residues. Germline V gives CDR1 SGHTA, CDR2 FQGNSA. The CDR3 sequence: CASSLVWGNSNQPQHF. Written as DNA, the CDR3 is TGTGCCAGCAGCTTAGTTTGGGGCAACAGCAATCAGCCCCAGCATTTT.

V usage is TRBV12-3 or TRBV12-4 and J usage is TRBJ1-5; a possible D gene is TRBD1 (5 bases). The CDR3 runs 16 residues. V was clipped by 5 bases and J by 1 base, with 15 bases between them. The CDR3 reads CASSPWWGGSNQPQHF. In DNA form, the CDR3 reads TGTGCCAGCAGTCCGTGGTGGGGGGGAAGCAATCAGCCCCAGCATTTT.

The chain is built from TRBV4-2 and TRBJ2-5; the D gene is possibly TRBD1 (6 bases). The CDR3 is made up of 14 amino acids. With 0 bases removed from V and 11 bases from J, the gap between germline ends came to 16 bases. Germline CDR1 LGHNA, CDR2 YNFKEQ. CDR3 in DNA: TGTGCCAGCAGCCAAGAGGACAGAGAGAATGAGCAGTACTTC. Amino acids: CASSQEDRENEQYF.

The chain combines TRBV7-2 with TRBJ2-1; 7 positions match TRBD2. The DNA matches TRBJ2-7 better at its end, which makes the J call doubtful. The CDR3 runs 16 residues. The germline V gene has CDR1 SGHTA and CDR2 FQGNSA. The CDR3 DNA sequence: TGTGCCAGCAGCTTAGTTTTCGGGCAGGGAGGGAATGAGCAGTACTTC. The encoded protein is CASSLVFGQGGNEQYF.

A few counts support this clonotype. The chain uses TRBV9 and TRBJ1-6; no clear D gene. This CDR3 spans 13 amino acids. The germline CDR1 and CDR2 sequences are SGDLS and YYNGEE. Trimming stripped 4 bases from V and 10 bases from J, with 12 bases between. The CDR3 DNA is TGTGCCAGCAGCACTAGGAGAATCTCACCCCTCCACTTT. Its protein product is CASSTRRISPLHF.

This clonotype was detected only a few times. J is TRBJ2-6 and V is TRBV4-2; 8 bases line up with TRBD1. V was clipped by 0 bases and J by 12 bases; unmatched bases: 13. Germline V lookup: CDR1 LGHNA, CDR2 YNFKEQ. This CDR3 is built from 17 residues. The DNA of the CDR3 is TGTGCCAGCAGCCAAGATACTTTGGGCGGGACAGGTGTCGTCCTGACTTTC. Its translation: CASSQDTLGGTGVVLTF.

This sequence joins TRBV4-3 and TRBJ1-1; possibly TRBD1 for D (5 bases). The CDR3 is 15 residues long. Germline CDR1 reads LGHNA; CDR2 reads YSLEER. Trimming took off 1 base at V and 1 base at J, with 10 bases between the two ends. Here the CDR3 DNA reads TGCGCCAGCAGCCAAGGATCAGGGAAGAACACTGAAGCTTTCTTT. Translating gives CASSQGSGKNTEAFF.

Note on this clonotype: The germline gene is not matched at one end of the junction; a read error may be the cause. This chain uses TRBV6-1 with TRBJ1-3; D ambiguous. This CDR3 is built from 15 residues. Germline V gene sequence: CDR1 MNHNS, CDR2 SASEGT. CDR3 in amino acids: CASSQTPISGNTLYF. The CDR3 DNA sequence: TGTGCCAGCAGTCAGACACCTATCTCTGGAAACACCTTATATTTT.

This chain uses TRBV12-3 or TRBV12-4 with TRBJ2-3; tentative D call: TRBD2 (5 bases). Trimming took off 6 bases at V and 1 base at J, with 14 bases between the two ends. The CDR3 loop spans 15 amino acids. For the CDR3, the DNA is TGTGCCAGCAGGAACTCGGGGTTACGCACAGATACGCAGTATTTT. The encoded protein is CASRNSGLRTDTQYF.

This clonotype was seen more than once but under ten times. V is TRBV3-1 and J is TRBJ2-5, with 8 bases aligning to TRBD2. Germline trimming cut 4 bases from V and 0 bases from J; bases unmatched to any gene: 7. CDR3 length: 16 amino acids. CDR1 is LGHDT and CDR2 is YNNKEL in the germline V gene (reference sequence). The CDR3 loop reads CASSPFGTRNQETQYF. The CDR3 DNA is TGTGCCAGCAGCCCTTTTGGGACTAGGAACCAAGAGACCCAGTACTTC.

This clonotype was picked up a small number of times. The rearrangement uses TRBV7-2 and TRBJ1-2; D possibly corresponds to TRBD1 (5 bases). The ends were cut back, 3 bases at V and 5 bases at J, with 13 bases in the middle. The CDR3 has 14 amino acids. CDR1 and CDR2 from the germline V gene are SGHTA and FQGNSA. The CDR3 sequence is CASSFLGEVYGYTF. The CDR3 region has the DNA TGTGCCAGCAGCTTCCTAGGGGAGGTTTATGGCTACACCTTC.

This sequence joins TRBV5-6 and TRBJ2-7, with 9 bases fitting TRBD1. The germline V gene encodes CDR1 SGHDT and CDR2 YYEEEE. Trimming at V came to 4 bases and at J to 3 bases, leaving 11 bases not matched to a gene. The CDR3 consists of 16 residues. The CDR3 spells CASSKAGTGPRYEQYF. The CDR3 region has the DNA TGTGCCAGCAGCAAAGCCGGGACAGGGCCCCGCTACGAGCAGTACTTC.

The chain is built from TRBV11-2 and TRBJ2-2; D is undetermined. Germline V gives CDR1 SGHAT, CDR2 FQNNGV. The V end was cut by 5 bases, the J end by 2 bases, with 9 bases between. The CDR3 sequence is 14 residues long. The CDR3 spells CASSPSSNTGELFF. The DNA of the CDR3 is TGTGCCAGCAGCCCAAGCTCAAACACCGGGGAGCTGTTTTTT.

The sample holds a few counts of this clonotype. CDR3 DNA sequence: TGTGCCAGCAGCTGGCCGGGACAGGGACCTGATACGCAGTATTTT. Residues: CASSWPGQGPDTQYF. The V gene is TRBV7-2, the J gene TRBJ2-3; 9 nucleotides line up with TRBD1. V was pared by 4 bases and J by 6 bases, with 8 bases of the junction left unmatched. The CDR3 loop spans 15 amino acids. The V gene's germline CDR1 is SGHTA and CDR2 FQGNSA.

The CDR3 sequence: CASSDSGYPTDTQYF. As DNA, the CDR3 is TGTGCCAGCAGTGATTCCGGTTATCCAACAGATACGCAGTATTTT. The J gene is TRBJ2-3, the V gene TRBV6-1; D unresolved. V shed 3 bases and J shed 3 bases, with 13 bases lying between them. The CDR3 length is 15 residues. Germline CDR1 MNHNS, CDR2 SASEGT.

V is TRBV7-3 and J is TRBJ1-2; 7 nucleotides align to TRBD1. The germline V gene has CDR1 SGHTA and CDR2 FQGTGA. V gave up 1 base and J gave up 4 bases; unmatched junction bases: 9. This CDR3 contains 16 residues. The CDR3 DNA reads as TGTGCCAGCAGCTTAAGAGGAGGGGGCTCAACCTATGGCTACACCTTC. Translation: CASSLRGGGSTYGYTF.

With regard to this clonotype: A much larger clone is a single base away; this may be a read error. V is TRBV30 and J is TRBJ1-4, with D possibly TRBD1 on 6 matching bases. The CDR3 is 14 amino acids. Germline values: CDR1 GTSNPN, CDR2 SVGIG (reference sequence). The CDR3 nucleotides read TGTGCCGGGAGTCTGGGGGCGGCTAATGAAAAACTGTTTTTT. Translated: CAGSLGAANEKLFF.

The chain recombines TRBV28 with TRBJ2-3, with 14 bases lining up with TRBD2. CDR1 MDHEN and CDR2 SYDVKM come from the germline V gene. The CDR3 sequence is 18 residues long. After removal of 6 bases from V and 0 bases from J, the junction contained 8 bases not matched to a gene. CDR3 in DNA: TGTGCCAGCAGCCTCGGACTAGCGGGGGGCCGAAGCACAGATACGCAGTATTTT. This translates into CASSLGLAGGRSTDTQYF.